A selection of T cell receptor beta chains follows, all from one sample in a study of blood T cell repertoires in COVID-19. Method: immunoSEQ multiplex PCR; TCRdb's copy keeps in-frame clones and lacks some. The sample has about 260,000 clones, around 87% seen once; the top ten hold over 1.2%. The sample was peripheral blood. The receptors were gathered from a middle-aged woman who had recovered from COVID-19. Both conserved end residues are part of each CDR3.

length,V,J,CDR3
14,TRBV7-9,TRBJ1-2,CASSQGTGNYGYTF
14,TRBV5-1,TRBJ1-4,CASSSGQNNEKLFF
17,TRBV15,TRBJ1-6,CATSRGVGQGVDSPLHF
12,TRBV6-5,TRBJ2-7,CASSKTTYEQYF
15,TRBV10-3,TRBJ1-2,CAISEGGRADYGYTF
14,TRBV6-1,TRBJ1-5,CASSEMYSNQPQHF
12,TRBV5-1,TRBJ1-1,CASSPTSTEAFF
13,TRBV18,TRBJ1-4,CASSTGIDEKLFF
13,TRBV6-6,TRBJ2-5,CATKGGGGETQYF
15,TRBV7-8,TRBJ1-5,CASSERGGSNQPQHF
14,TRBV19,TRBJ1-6,CASSIGGGNSPLHF
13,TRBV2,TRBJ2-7,CASNLPDNYEQYF
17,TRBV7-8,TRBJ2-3,CASSLARPGGAYDTQYF
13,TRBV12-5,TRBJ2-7,CASGSSGTYEQYF
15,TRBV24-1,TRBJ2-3,CATSGLAEHTDTQYF
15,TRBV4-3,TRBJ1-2,CASSRSSGAGYGYTF
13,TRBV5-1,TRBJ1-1,CASSLARRNEAFF
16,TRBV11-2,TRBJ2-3,CASSLPGGAGTDTQYF
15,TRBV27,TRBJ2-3,CASSPRGYNTDTQYF
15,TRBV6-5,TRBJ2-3,CASSYWTGGKDTQYF
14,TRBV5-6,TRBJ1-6,CASSPTGDNSPLHF
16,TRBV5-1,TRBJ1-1,CASSSVDETVNTEAFF
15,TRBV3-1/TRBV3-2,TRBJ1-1,CASSQVRTAITEAFF
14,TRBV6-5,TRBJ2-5,CASSYSGAEETQYF
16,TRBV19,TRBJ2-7,CASSRASGGSSYEQYF
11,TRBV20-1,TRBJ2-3,CSALRGDTQYF
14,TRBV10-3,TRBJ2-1,CATATSGGINEQFF
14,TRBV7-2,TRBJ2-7,CASSLEGTVYEQYF
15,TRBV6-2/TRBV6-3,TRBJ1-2,CASSSPGPANYGYTF
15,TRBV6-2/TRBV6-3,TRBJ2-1,CASSLGGAGYNEQFF
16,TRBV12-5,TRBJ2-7,CASGLRTGGLHYEQYF
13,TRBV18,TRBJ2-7,CASSQGHGYEQYF
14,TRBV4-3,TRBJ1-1,CASSQGPAQGGAFF
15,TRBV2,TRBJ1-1,CASSEYGEGNTEAFF
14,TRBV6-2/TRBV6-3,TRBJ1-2,CASSWDRNFYGYTF
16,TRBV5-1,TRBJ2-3,CASSLSYGLRTDTQYF
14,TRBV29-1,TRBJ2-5,CSASGSGGVETQYF
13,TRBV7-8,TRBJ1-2,CASSLRQGNGYTF
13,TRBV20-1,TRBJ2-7,CSASPAGGYEQYF
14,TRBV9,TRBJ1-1,CASSPPGGATEAFF
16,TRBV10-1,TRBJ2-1,CASSESIGGVYNEQFF
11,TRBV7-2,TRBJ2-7,CASSLRHEQYF
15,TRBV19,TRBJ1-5,CASSRSGTGVDPQHF
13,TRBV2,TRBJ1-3,CASAGAGGNTIYF
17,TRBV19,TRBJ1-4,CASSMGQFPGPGEKLFF